The 18 T cell receptor beta chains below all came from one sample that was sequenced in a study of T-cell memory formation after mild COVID-19. One entry per CDR3 protein results from TCRdb running MiXCR on the 5' RACE reads. This table holds around 420,000 distinct CDR3 sequences, 24% found once. Sequencing was carried out using PBMCs or a T cell subset sorted from them (not recorded which). All receptors come from an adult woman who had mild COVID-19 (a few samples of this study predate the infection). Cell type and time point are not known.

CDR3 in DNA: TGTGCCAGCAGCTTAGTTACCTATGGCTACACCTTC. Its protein product is CASSLVTYGYTF. V and J are TRBV7-2 and TRBJ1-2, with D unresolved. The germline V gene encodes CDR1 SGHTA and CDR2 FQGNSA. The CDR3 has 12 amino acids. V lost 1 base, J lost 4 bases, and 4 bases lay in between.

The rearrangement links TRBV5-1 to TRBJ2-7; 7 bases align to TRBD1. The CDR3 totals 19 residues. Germline V lookup: CDR1 SGHRS, CDR2 YFSETQ. With V trimmed by 0 bases and J by 1 base, 16 bases remained unmatched. DNA of the CDR3: TGCGCCAGCAGCTTGGCCACTCGCCTCGAACAGGGGTGGTCCTACGAGCAGTACTTC. This encodes CASSLATRLEQGWSYEQYF.

This clonotype was found a few times. This chain uses TRBV24-1 with TRBJ2-3; no definite D call. Trimming took off 0 bases at V and 4 bases at J, with 7 bases between the two ends. The CDR3 consists of 14 residues. Germline V lookup: CDR1 KGHDR, CDR2 SFDVKD. The CDR3, as DNA: TGTGCCACCAGTGATTTGCAGGAGCCAGATACGCAGTATTTT. It is translated as CATSDLQEPDTQYF.

This clonotype has more than one count but fewer than ten. The gene calls are TRBV3-1 and TRBJ2-7; no clear D. V was trimmed by 0 bases and J by 6 bases, leaving 15 bases between them. Looked up from germline, CDR1 is LGHDT and CDR2 is YNNKEL (reference sequence). This CDR3 is 15 amino acids long. CDR3 DNA: TGTGCCAGCAGCCAAGAGGTGGGCCTCCCCATCGAGCAGTACTTC. It yields the protein CASSQEVGLPIEQYF.

V gene TRBV10-3 combines with J gene TRBJ2-5; no reliable D call. The V and J ends lost 0 bases and 5 bases respectively, with 13 bases between them. This CDR3 is 15 amino acids long. Germline values: CDR1 ENHRY, CDR2 SYGVKD. Here the CDR3 reads CAISESISGEETQYF. In DNA, the CDR3 is TGTGCCATCAGTGAGTCCATTAGTGGTGAGGAGACCCAGTACTTC.

This clonotype showed up just a few times. In DNA, the CDR3 is TGTGCCATCAGTGAGGAACAGCTACGATTTAATTCACCCCTCCACTTT. This sequence encodes CAISEEQLRFNSPLHF. The V and J genes are TRBV10-3 and TRBJ1-6; D gene ambiguous. Germline CDR1 is ENHRY and CDR2 is SYGVKD. The length of the CDR3 is 16 residues. V was shortened by 2 bases and J by 6 bases, with 14 bases between the two germline ends.

This chain joins TRBV20-1 and TRBJ2-7; TRBD1 matches at 7 bases. Germline CDR1 and CDR2: DFQATT and SNEGSKA (reference sequence). Losses at the gene ends were 5 bases for V and 5 bases for J; bases not matched to a gene: 15. This CDR3 contains 15 residues. CDR3 in amino acids: CSARNEGAVIDEQYF. DNA of the CDR3: TGCAGTGCTCGAAATGAGGGGGCGGTGATCGACGAGCAGTACTTC.

This clonotype was picked up a small number of times. The chain is built from TRBV4-3 and TRBJ2-7; the match to TRBD1 covers 8 bases. The CDR3 extends over 14 amino acids. The V segment lost 8 bases and the J segment 2 bases; nucleotides outside the gene matches: 8. Germline CDR1 LGHNA, CDR2 YSLEER. CDR3: CASSADRGAYEQYF. The CDR3 bases are TGCGCCAGCTCCGCCGACAGGGGAGCCTACGAGCAGTACTTC.

The chain carries TRBV9 and TRBJ1-4, with 7 bases fitting TRBD1. Looked up from germline, CDR1 is SGDLS and CDR2 is YYNGEE. Trimming cost V 3 bases and J 3 bases; bases outside gene matches: 8. CDR3 length equals 16 residues. The CDR3 here is CASSAKTGFANEKLFF. CDR3 bases: TGTGCCAGCAGCGCGAAGACAGGGTTCGCTAATGAAAAACTGTTTTTT. The variable domain in full, completed from reference TRBV9 and TRBJ1-4, reads DSGVTQTPKHLITATGQRVTLRCSPRSGDLSVYWYQQSLDQGLQFLIQYYNGEERAKGNILERFSAQQFPDLHSELNLSSLELGDSALYFCASSAKTGFANEKLFFGSGTQLSVL.

This clonotype appeared many times. J is TRBJ1-2 and V is TRBV7-2, with D perhaps TRBD1 (6 bases). This CDR3 has 16 residues. CDR1 is SGHTA, CDR2 FQGNSA, per germline. The V and J ends lost 5 bases and 7 bases respectively, with 23 bases between them. The CDR3 nucleotides are TGTGCCAGCAGCCCGTACAGGGCCGGGGCGTCTATTGGCTACACCTTC. As protein: CASSPYRAGASIGYTF. Together with reference TRBV7-2 and TRBJ1-2, the CDR3 gives the full variable domain: GAGVSQSPSNKVTEKGKDVELRCDPISGHTALYWYRQSLGQGLEFLIYFQGNSAPDKSGLPSDRFSAERTGGSVSTLTIQRTQQEDSAVYLCASSPYRAGASIGYTFGSGTRLTVV.

This sequence joins TRBV6-5 and TRBJ2-1; D may be TRBD1 (6 bases). CDR3 size: 16 residues. V was pared by 0 bases and J by 5 bases, with 14 bases between. Germline loops: CDR1 MNHEY, CDR2 SVGAGI. This CDR3 reads CASSYSASGTNNEQFF. The CDR3 DNA is TGTGCCAGCAGTTACTCTGCGTCAGGGACAAACAATGAGCAGTTCTTC.

The rearrangement uses TRBV25-1 and TRBJ2-7; possibly TRBD2 for D (5 bases). Germline values: CDR1 MGHDK, CDR2 SYGVNS. V lost 2 bases to trimming and J lost 5 bases, with 13 bases between them. The CDR3 consists of 14 residues. The CDR3: CASSERFNGNEQYF. The CDR3 bases are TGTGCCAGCAGTGAAAGGTTTAACGGGAACGAGCAGTACTTC.

The chain couples TRBV25-1 to TRBJ2-1; TRBD1 or TRBD2 may be the D gene (5 bases each). The CDR3 totals 15 residues. Germline CDR1 MGHDK, CDR2 SYGVNS. V gave up 6 bases and J gave up 10 bases, with 22 bases separating them. CDR3 nucleotides: TGTGCCAGCAGCGATTCCCGGGACGCAACAAAAGAGCAGTTCTTC. Amino acids: CASSDSRDATKEQFF.

Of note for this clonotype: An end of the junction differs from the germline gene, which may be a read error. The chain combines TRBV3-1 with TRBJ2-2, with TRBD2 matching over 9 bases. There are 16 residues in the CDR3. Germline-derived CDR1 and CDR2 are LGHDT and YNNKEL (reference sequence). The chain's CDR3 is CANSPLAGAHTGELFF. DNA of the CDR3: TGTGCCAACAGCCCCTTAGCGGGGGCCCACACCGGGGAGCTGTTTTTT. Full variable domain (missing parts from reference TRBV3-1 and TRBJ2-2): DTAVSQTPKYLVTQMGNDKSIKCEQNLGHDTMYWYKQDSKKFLKIMFSYNNKELIINETVPNRFSPKSPDKAHLNLHINSLELGDSAVYFCANSPLAGAHTGELFFGEGSRLTVL.

The chain is built from TRBV5-1 and TRBJ1-1; D is ambiguous. Trimming removed 0 bases at V and 4 bases at J, with 10 bases between. CDR3 length: 14 amino acids. Germline loops: CDR1 SGHRS, CDR2 YFSETQ. This chain's CDR3 is CASSLEGPSTEAFF. DNA of the CDR3: TGCGCCAGCAGCTTGGAGGGCCCCTCCACTGAAGCTTTCTTT.

V usage is TRBV7-9 and J usage is TRBJ1-3; D uncertain. V shed 4 bases and J shed 0 bases, with 10 bases lying between them. CDR1 SEHNR and CDR2 FQNEAQ come from the germline V gene (reference sequence). This CDR3 has 15 amino acids. This chain's CDR3 is CASSSSVLSGNTIYF. CDR3 nucleotide sequence: TGTGCCAGCAGCTCCTCAGTACTCTCTGGAAACACCATATATTTT.

CDR3: CASTERDLNEQFF. The CDR3 DNA follows: TGTGCCAGCACGGAGCGGGACCTAAATGAGCAGTTCTTC. The chain joins TRBV28 to TRBJ2-1; 7 bases align to TRBD2. Germline values: CDR1 MDHEN, CDR2 SYDVKM. There are 13 residues in the CDR3. Trimming cost V 7 bases and J 7 bases; bases outside gene matches: 7.

This clonotype was detected only a few times. The J gene is TRBJ2-7, the V gene TRBV9, with D unresolved. Trimming took off 1 base at V and 2 bases at J, with 10 bases between the two ends. Germline CDR1 reads SGDLS; CDR2 reads YYNGEE. This CDR3 comprises 14 residues. The CDR3 region is CASSVTVPPYEQYF. CDR3 sequence (DNA): TGTGCCAGCAGCGTAACCGTCCCCCCCTACGAGCAGTACTTC.